The present entry profiles one T cell receptor beta chain with its context. The sample originates from a study of spatial heterogeneity in lung cancer. Indicated time point: blood at routine non-recurrence follow-up after resection. Germline values: CDR1 DFQATT, CDR2 SNEGSKA (reference sequence). CDR3 length: 16 residues. The ends lost 3 bases at V and 0 bases at J; junction bases unmatched: 7. Each TCR cDNA molecule carried a unique molecular identifier. TCRdb ran MiXCR on the 5' RACE reads and lists one entry per CDR3 protein. The data hold about 94,000 distinct CDR3 sequences, with 15% to 20% observed a single time.

The chain couples TRBV20-1 to TRBJ2-4; TRBD1 matches at 8 bases. The sequencing here drew on PBMCs, taken at follow-up. The receptor was derived from a male donor with early-stage non-small cell lung cancer. CDR3 sequence reads: CSARSGGRLAKNIQYF. The CDR3 DNA reads as TGCAGTGCTAGGTCAGGGGGCCGATTAGCCAAAAACATTCAGTACTTC.